The 30 T cell receptor beta chains below all came from one sample that was sequenced in a study of T cell changes during pregnancy in multiple sclerosis. Using immunoSEQ multiplex PCR, the repertoire was profiled, and TCRdb retains in-frame clones only, with some absent. The sample gives roughly 42,000 clones, approximately 91% of which show up once; roughly 0.53% is in the top ten. Here the sequenced sample was CD4+ T cells from peripheral blood mononuclear cells, taken in the first trimester of pregnancy. The receptors stem from a female donor with multiple sclerosis, enrolled in a pregnancy study.

The chain uses TRBV30 and TRBJ1-4; D not resolved. V shed 3 bases and J shed 8 bases, with 16 bases lying between them. This CDR3 is built from 14 residues. The germline V gene encodes CDR1 GTSNPN and CDR2 SVGIG (reference sequence). The CDR3 DNA is TGTGCCTGGAGGCGCGGTAGCCCGGGAGAAAAACTGTTTTTT. Protein product: CAWRRGSPGEKLFF.

This clone was observed a single time. The chain's CDR3 is CASRLTGGTEAFF. The CDR3, as DNA: TGTGCCAGCAGATTAACAGGGGGGACTGAAGCTTTCTTT. The V and J genes are TRBV27 and TRBJ1-1; 8 bases line up with TRBD1. Per the germline V gene, CDR1 is MNHEY and CDR2 is SMNVEV (reference sequence). The CDR3 length is 13 residues. J was trimmed by 5 bases and V by 6 bases; bases with no gene match: 5.

The chain combines TRBV5-1 with TRBJ2-5; D ambiguous. Germline lookup yields CDR1 SGHRS and CDR2 YFSETQ. CDR3 size: 15 residues. Trimming shortened V by 4 bases and J by 2 bases, and 15 bases separated the two germline ends. This CDR3 reads CASSRKPGTQETQYF. The CDR3 region has the DNA TGCGCCAGCAGCCGCAAACCAGGAACACAAGAGACCCAGTACTTC. Full variable domain (rest looked up from reference TRBV5-1 and TRBJ2-5): KAGVTQTPRYLIKTRGQQVTLSCSPISGHRSVSWYQQTPGQGLQFLFEYFSETQRNKGNFPGRFSGRQFSNSRSEMNVSTLELGDSALYLCASSRKPGTQETQYFGPGTRLLVL.

The chain combines TRBV7-6 with TRBJ2-7, with TRBD2 matching 10 bases. The CDR3 extends over 17 amino acids. CDR1 and CDR2 (germline): SGHVS, FNYEAQ. V lost 2 bases to trimming and J lost 0 bases; unmatched junction nucleotides: 7. In DNA form, the CDR3 reads TGTGCCAGCAGCTTAACACTAGCGGGGCGGGTCTCCTACGAGCAGTACTTC. This gives the protein CASSLTLAGRVSYEQYF.

The rearrangement joins TRBV5-1 to TRBJ2-7, with TRBD1 as a possible D gene (6 bases). The V end was cut by 0 bases, the J end by 2 bases, with 6 bases between. Germline V CDR1 and CDR2: SGHRS, YFSETQ. The CDR3 length is 13 residues. CDR3 sequence (DNA): TGCGCCAGCAGCTTGGACAGGGCCTACGAGCAGTACTTC. Translation gives CASSLDRAYEQYF.

The rearrangement uses TRBV12-5 and TRBJ1-5, with 12 bases aligning to TRBD1. CDR3 length: 20 residues. V lost 0 bases and J lost 2; bases outside the gene matches: 11. Per the germline V gene, CDR1 is LGHNT and CDR2 is FRNRAP. The CDR3 region has the DNA TGTGCTAGTGGTTTGGTACGGGACAGGGGGCTTCTGTATGGCAATCAGCCCCAGCATTTT. This codes for CASGLVRDRGLLYGNQPQHF.

The chain couples TRBV4-3 to TRBJ1-1; D is undetermined. Germline values: CDR1 LGHNA, CDR2 YSLEER. V was clipped by 0 bases and J by 6 bases, with 11 bases between them. The CDR3 loop spans 14 amino acids. CDR3: CASSQDAWSPEAFF. Written as DNA, the CDR3 is TGCGCCAGCAGCCAAGATGCATGGAGCCCTGAAGCTTTCTTT.

The chain uses TRBV23-1 and TRBJ2-5; 7 bases line up with TRBD1. TRBV23-1 is known as an ORF, though its function is uncertain. The CDR3 is made up of 15 amino acids. The J segment lost 2 bases and the V segment lost 3 bases, leaving 6 bases of the junction unmatched. The CDR3 nucleotides are TGCGCCAGCAGTCAGCGCAGGGGGTGGCAAGAGACCCAGTACTTC. Amino acids: CASSQRRGWQETQYF.

CDR3 bases: TGCGCCAGCAGCCAGGGACTAGCGGGAGTGGGGGAGCAGTACTTC. Translation gives CASSQGLAGVGEQYF. V gene TRBV4-1 combines with J gene TRBJ2-7; the match to TRBD2 covers 14 bases. In germline, CDR1 is MGHRA, CDR2 YSYEKL. V shed 3 bases and J 7 bases; nucleotides not matched to a gene: 5. This CDR3 spans 15 amino acids.

The chain employs TRBV9 and TRBJ2-1, with TRBD2 matching 12 bases. CDR1 is SGDLS and CDR2 is YYNGEE in the germline V gene. This CDR3 is built from 17 residues. The J segment lost 9 bases and the V segment lost 0 bases, leaving 10 bases of the junction unmatched. The CDR3 DNA reads as TGTGCCAGCAGCGTAGGCCGGACTAGCGGGGTTCTGGGTGAGCAGTTCTTC. As protein: CASSVGRTSGVLGEQFF.

This chain uses TRBV30 with TRBJ2-3, with a possible D match to TRBD2 (6 bases). Germline lookup yields CDR1 GTSNPN and CDR2 SVGIG (reference sequence). The length of the CDR3 is 14 residues. V gave up 7 bases and J gave up 3 bases, with 17 bases separating them. The CDR3 sequence: CAYKVPGTTDTQYF. DNA for the CDR3: TGTGCCTACAAAGTGCCCGGGACTACAGATACGCAGTATTTT.

The genes are TRBV27 and TRBJ2-7; TRBD2 matches at 8 bases. This CDR3 comprises 15 residues. Germline CDR1 MNHEY, CDR2 SMNVEV (reference sequence). The J segment lost 11 bases and the V segment lost 0 bases, leaving 12 bases of the junction unmatched. CDR3 loop: CASSLSGDVVAGKYF. CDR3 sequence (DNA): TGTGCCAGCAGTTTATCTGGGGACGTAGTAGCGGGAAAGTACTTC.

This clone occurred a few times. V gene TRBV27 combines with J gene TRBJ2-1, with D possibly TRBD2 on 5 matching bases. CDR3 size: 14 residues. Germline V gives CDR1 MNHEY, CDR2 SMNVEV (reference sequence). Deletions cut 6 bases from V and 9 bases from J, with 18 bases between. In DNA, the CDR3 is TGTGCCAGCAGATCGAGCCTAGACCGGGGTGAGCAGTTCTTC. It codes for CASRSSLDRGEQFF.

The V and J genes are TRBV7-9 and TRBJ1-1, with D unclear. The V gene's germline CDR1 is SEHNR and CDR2 FQNEAQ (reference sequence). The V end lost 4 bases, the J end lost 0 bases, and 12 bases lay between the germline ends. The CDR3 contains 15 residues. DNA for the CDR3: TGTGCCAGCAGCTCCATACGAGGGATGAACACTGAAGCTTTCTTT. Protein product: CASSSIRGMNTEAFF.

V usage is TRBV28 and J usage is TRBJ2-7; D possibly corresponds to TRBD2 (7 bases). Germline V lookup: CDR1 MDHEN, CDR2 SYDVKM. The CDR3 is 14 amino acids. Trimming took off 7 bases at V and 7 bases at J, with 20 bases between the two ends. As DNA, the CDR3 is TGTGCCAGCACGGGGGGACATACCCTAGGGGAGCAGTACTTC. It encodes CASTGGHTLGEQYF.

The V call is TRBV19, the J call TRBJ2-2, with D possibly being TRBD1 (6 bases). Trimming stripped 5 bases from V and 6 bases from J, with 13 bases between. Per the germline V gene, CDR1 is LNHDA and CDR2 is SQIVND (reference sequence). The CDR3 runs 14 residues. CDR3 coding DNA: TGTGCCAGTAGTCAGGCAGGGGCGGCCGGGGAGCTGTTTTTT. It yields the protein CASSQAGAAGELFF.

The rearrangement joins TRBV7-9 to TRBJ2-7; D may be TRBD2 (6 bases). The CDR3 sequence is 14 residues long. Germline CDR1 SEHNR, CDR2 FQNEAQ (reference sequence). V was trimmed by 4 bases and J by 2 bases, leaving 12 bases between them. As DNA, the CDR3 is TGTGCCAGCAGCTCCGGTGGAGGGACCTACGAGCAGTACTTC. Its translation is CASSSGGGTYEQYF.

V usage is TRBV19 and J usage is TRBJ1-1, with 10 bases that match TRBD1. The V segment lost 10 bases and the J segment 1 base; nucleotides outside the gene matches: 6. The germline CDR1 and CDR2 sequences are LNHDA and SQIVND (reference sequence). This CDR3 is built from 14 residues. CDR3 DNA: TGTGCCACGGGGGACAGGGGAAGGAACACTGAAGCTTTCTTT. Residues: CATGDRGRNTEAFF.

The V and J genes are TRBV5-8 and TRBJ1-1; TRBD1 might be the D (5 bases). The CDR3 is 14 residues long. The V and J ends lost 2 bases and 5 bases respectively, with 13 bases between them. The V gene's germline CDR1 is SGHTS and CDR2 YDEGEE. The CDR3 nucleotides are TGTGCCAGCAGCTTACAGGTCATATGGACTGAAGCTTTCTTT. It specifies CASSLQVIWTEAFF.

This clone showed up just once. The chain joins TRBV27 to TRBJ2-1, with 7 bases lining up with TRBD2. This CDR3 region has 17 residues. V was pared by 6 bases and J by 0 bases, with 11 bases of the junction left unmatched. Germline values: CDR1 MNHEY, CDR2 SMNVEV (reference sequence). This CDR3 is CASRPERGRSSYNEQFF. The CDR3 DNA reads as TGTGCCAGCAGACCCGAGCGGGGCCGGAGCTCCTACAATGAGCAGTTCTTC.

This sequence joins TRBV5-1 and TRBJ1-1, with 8 bases lining up with TRBD1. The ends lost 4 bases at V and 1 base at J; junction bases unmatched: 6. CDR1 and CDR2 (germline): SGHRS, YFSETQ. This CDR3 has 15 amino acids. CDR3 region: CASSGRQGRNTEAFF. CDR3 in DNA: TGCGCCAGCAGCGGGCGACAGGGGCGGAACACTGAAGCTTTCTTT.

The chain carries TRBV7-9 and TRBJ2-3; TRBD2 aligns across 9 bases. Germline values: CDR1 SEHNR, CDR2 FQNEAQ (reference sequence). Trimming at V came to 5 bases and at J to 1 base, leaving 4 bases not matched to a gene. The CDR3 has 15 amino acids. The DNA for the CDR3 is TGTGCCAGCAGCCTGACTAGCGGCGGCACAGATACGCAGTATTTT. Amino acid sequence: CASSLTSGGTDTQYF. The variable domain in full, with the rest retrieved from reference TRBV7-9 and TRBJ2-3, is DTGVSQNPRHKITKRGQNVTFRCDPISEHNRLYWYRQTLGQGPEFLTYFQNEAQLEKSRLLSDRFSAERPKGSFSTLEIQRTEQGDSAMYLCASSLTSGGTDTQYFGPGTRLTVL.

This clone has a handful of counts. The chain links TRBV2 to TRBJ2-7, with 9 bases aligning to TRBD1. Germline V gene lookup returns CDR1 SNHLY and CDR2 FYNNEI. V was clipped by 6 bases and J by 0 bases; unmatched bases: 3. This CDR3 is built from 14 residues. The CDR3: CASSLQGASYEQYF. The CDR3 DNA reads TGTGCCAGCAGCCTACAGGGGGCCTCCTACGAGCAGTACTTC.

V is TRBV15 and J is TRBJ2-1, with 11 bases that match TRBD1. CDR3 length: 14 amino acids. Germline V gene data show CDR1 as LNHNV and CDR2 as YYDKDF (reference sequence). With V trimmed by 3 bases and J by 6 bases, 1 base remained unmatched. The CDR3 sequence: CATSRGTGGNEQFF. The CDR3 DNA reads TGTGCCACCAGCAGGGGGACAGGGGGCAATGAGCAGTTCTTC.

The gene calls are TRBV19 and TRBJ2-4, with 8 bases aligning to TRBD1. The J segment lost 3 bases and the V segment lost 9 bases, leaving 13 bases of the junction unmatched. The CDR3 runs to 16 residues. CDR1 and CDR2 from the germline V gene are LNHDA and SQIVND (reference sequence). CDR3 nucleotide sequence: TGTGCCAGCTCCGTATCCAGGGGGCGAGGCAAAAACATTCAGTACTTC. Protein product: CASSVSRGRGKNIQYF.

V and J are TRBV19 and TRBJ1-1, with D hard to call. The germline CDR1 and CDR2 sequences are LNHDA and SQIVND (reference sequence). Trimming shortened V by 6 bases and J by 6 bases, and 8 bases separated the two germline ends. This CDR3 comprises 11 residues. In DNA, the CDR3 is TGTGCCAGTAGCGCTAGCGCTGAAGCTTTCTTT. Its translation: CASSASAEAFF.

The chain employs TRBV28 and TRBJ1-4, with D possibly being TRBD1 (5 bases). CDR3 length equals 16 residues. V was shortened by 2 bases and J by 7 bases, with 17 bases between the two germline ends. CDR1 and CDR2 (germline): MDHEN, SYDVKM. CDR3: CASSLLAGGFGEKLFF. The DNA of the CDR3 is TGTGCCAGCAGTTTACTTGCGGGGGGTTTCGGTGAAAAACTGTTTTTT.

V usage is TRBV5-1 and J usage is TRBJ1-2; TRBD1 agrees at 7 bases. Germline V gene sequence: CDR1 SGHRS, CDR2 YFSETQ. The V and J ends lost 0 bases and 8 bases, in that order; junction bases with no gene match: 7. This CDR3 is built from 14 residues. Written as DNA, the CDR3 is TGCGCCAGCAGCTTGGGACAGGGATCGGGGGGCTACACCTTC. Its translation: CASSLGQGSGGYTF.

This clone was observed a few times. The chain employs TRBV18 and TRBJ1-5; 7 positions match TRBD1. V was pared by 2 bases and J by 0 bases, with 19 bases of the junction left unmatched. This CDR3 is built from 21 residues. The germline V gene has CDR1 KGHSH and CDR2 LQKENI. CDR3 sequence reads: CASSPDAADRSTGYSNQPQHF. CDR3 sequence (DNA): TGTGCCAGCTCACCAGACGCCGCGGACAGGTCAACGGGTTATAGCAATCAGCCCCAGCATTTT.

This chain uses TRBV27 with TRBJ2-5, with D uncertain. CDR1 is MNHEY, CDR2 SMNVEV, per germline (reference sequence). The V end was cut by 6 bases, the J end by 2 bases, with 4 bases between. CDR3 length equals 11 residues. Written as DNA, the CDR3 is TGTGCCAGCAGGAGGCAAGAGACCCAGTACTTC. Translation: CASRRQETQYF.